Given below is one T cell receptor (beta chain) in context. Its recognized antigen is unknown. Base qualities are missing; no much larger clone stands one base away. The data are from a study of blood T cell repertoires in COVID-19 (dated by TCRdb to about 2020). Study-wide context: Collaborator samples came from the United States, Italy and Spain and covered acute and convalescent phases of COVID-19. The repertoires were released in a freely available public database meant as a resource for research on the immune response to SARS-CoV-2. The prospective study material was composed of cDNA or gDNA derived from T cells, B-cell-depleted T cells, or PBMCs. The sample metadata nearly always contained a de-identified subject ID, COVID-19 status, age in years and sex. Where HLA class I and class II types were available, the types were taken from metadata supplied by the sample provider, not from assay-based typing. The dataset comprised deeply sampled blood TCRbeta repertoires from subjects exposed to, actively infected with, or recovered from COVID-19. Samples came from the ongoing ImmuneRACE study (first 160 participants) plus 1,254 subjects from 6 global collaborators. What the research found in general, with its limitations: How much clinical and demographic metadata was included differed by source and by participant, and the metadata was provided uncurated.

The immunoSEQ Assay, a bias-controlled multiplex PCR, was used to amplify TCRbeta CDR3 regions from genomic DNA. Under the source paper's analysis protocol: Within the assay, amplification of reference gene primers was used to estimate how many nucleated cells each sample contained. To quantify the absolute abundance of each unique TCRbeta CDR3 rearrangement, sequence reads were collapsed and filtered. Productive Simpson clonality was computed per sample as the square root of Simpson's diversity index over productive rearrangements. This is the immuneACCESS table as TCRdb keeps it, with only in-frame sequences that have V and J called. A part of the clones is gone; compared with another copy, unresolved V genes explain less than half, and the rest is unexplained. V, J and clone size were drawn from that table, and D and trimming were deduced from the DNA. The sample profile shows 110,000 to 150,000 clones; 75% to 85% of them were found once. The ten largest make up 4.5% to 6% of the sample.

Collaborating institutions collected whole blood in K2EDTA tubes following their own protocols. For TCRbeta analysis, collaborators shipped samples as frozen whole blood, isolated PBMCs, or DNA extracted from either of those sample types. The V and J ends are trimmed by 5 bases and 2 bases, leaving 30 bases between them. Counted from cysteine to phenylalanine, this CDR3 has 21 amino acids. This entry keeps only the CDR3 DNA: 63 bases, framed from base 1. The germline V gene gives CDR1 as SGHTA and CDR2 as FQGTGA. Recombination joined TRBV7-3 with TRBJ2-2; a tentative D match to TRBD2 spans 6 bases. The sequencing input was peripheral blood. The sequence derives from a woman aged 50 to 60 with acute or convalescent COVID-19. The CDR3: CASSPKNPVLSAGTNTGELFF. Read as DNA, the sequence is TGTGCCAGCAGCCCCAAAAACCCGGTTCTTTCAGCGGGTACTAACACCGGGGAGCTGTTTTTT.